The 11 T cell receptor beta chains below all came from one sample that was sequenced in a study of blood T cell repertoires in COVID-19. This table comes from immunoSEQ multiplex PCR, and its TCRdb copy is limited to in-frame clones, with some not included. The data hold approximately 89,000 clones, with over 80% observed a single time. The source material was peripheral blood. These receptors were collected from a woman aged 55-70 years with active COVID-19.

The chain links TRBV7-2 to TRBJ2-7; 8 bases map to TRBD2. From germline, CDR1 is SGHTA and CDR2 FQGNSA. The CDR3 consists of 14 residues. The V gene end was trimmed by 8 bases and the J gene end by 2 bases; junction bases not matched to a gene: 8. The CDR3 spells CASRGGRTAYEQYF. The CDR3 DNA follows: TGTGCCAGCCGGGGGGGGCGGACCGCCTACGAGCAGTACTTC.

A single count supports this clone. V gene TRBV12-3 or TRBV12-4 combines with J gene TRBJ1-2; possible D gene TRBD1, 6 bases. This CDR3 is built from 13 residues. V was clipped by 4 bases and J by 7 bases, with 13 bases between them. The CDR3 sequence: CASSSLGARGYTF. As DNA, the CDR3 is TGTGCCAGCAGTTCGCTGGGGGCGCGTGGCTACACCTTC.

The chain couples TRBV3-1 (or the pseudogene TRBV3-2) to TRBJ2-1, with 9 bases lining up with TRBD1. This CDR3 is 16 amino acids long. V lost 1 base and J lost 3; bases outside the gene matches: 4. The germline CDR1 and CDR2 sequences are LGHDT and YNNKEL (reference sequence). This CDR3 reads CASSQGGQGHYNEQFF. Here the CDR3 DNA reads TGTGCCAGCAGCCAAGGAGGACAGGGGCACTACAATGAGCAGTTCTTC.

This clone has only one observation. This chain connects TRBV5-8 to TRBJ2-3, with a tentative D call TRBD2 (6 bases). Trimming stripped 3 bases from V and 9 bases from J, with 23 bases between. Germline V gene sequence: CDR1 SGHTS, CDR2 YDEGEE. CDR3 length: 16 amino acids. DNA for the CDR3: TGTGCCAGCAGCTACTCGGGGGACGGTCCACTCCTCACGCAGTATTTT. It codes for CASSYSGDGPLLTQYF.

The CDR3 DNA follows: TGTGCCAGCAGTTACTCGAGGGGGCTTAACACTGAAGCTTTCTTT. Translating it yields CASSYSRGLNTEAFF. The chain carries TRBV6-5 and TRBJ1-1, with TRBD1 matching over 7 bases. The junction had 3 bases not matched to a gene; V was cut back by 0 bases and J by 2 bases. The germline CDR1 and CDR2 sequences are MNHEY and SVGAGI. This CDR3 has 15 amino acids.

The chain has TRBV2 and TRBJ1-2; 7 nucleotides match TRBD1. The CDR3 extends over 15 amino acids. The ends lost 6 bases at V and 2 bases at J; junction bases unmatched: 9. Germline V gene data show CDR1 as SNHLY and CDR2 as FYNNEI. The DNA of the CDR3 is TGTGCCAGCAGCGCATCTCTACAGGGGAACTATGGCTACACCTTC. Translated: CASSASLQGNYGYTF.

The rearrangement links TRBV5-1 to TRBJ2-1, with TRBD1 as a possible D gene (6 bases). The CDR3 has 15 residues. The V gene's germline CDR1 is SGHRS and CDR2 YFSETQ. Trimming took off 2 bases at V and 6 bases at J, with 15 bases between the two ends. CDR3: CASSFQQGAANEQFF. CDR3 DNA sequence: TGCGCCAGCAGCTTTCAACAGGGTGCTGCCAATGAGCAGTTCTTC.

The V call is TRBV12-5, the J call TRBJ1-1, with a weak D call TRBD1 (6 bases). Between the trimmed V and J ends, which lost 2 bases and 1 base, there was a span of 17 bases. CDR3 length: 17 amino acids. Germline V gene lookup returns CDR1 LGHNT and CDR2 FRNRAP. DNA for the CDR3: TGTGCTAGTGGTTTGCCCAGGGGAGGGGAAAGGAACACTGAAGCTTTCTTT. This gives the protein CASGLPRGGERNTEAFF.

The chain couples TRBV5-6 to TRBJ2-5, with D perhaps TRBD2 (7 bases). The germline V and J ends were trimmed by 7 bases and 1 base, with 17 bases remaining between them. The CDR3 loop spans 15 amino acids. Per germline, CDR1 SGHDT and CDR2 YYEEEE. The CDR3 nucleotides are TGTGCCAGCGATACCGTGGGAGGGGGCCAAGAGACCCAGTACTTC. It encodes CASDTVGGGQETQYF.

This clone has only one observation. CDR3 in amino acids: CASSLSPSDYEQYF. The CDR3 nucleotides read TGTGCCAGCAGCCTATCACCTAGCGACTACGAGCAGTACTTC. The chain combines TRBV11-2 with TRBJ2-5, with a possible D match to TRBD2 (6 bases). The J call may be faulty, since TRBJ2-7 better matches the DNA end. The CDR3 length is 14 residues. The V gene's germline CDR1 is SGHAT and CDR2 FQNNGV.

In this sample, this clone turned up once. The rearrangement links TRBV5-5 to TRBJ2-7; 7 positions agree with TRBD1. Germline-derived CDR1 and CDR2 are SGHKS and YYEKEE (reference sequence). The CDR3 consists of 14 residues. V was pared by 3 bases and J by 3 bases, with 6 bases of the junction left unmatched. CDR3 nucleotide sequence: TGTGCCAGCAGCTCACCGGGACAGTTCTACGAGCAGTACTTC. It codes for CASSSPGQFYEQYF.